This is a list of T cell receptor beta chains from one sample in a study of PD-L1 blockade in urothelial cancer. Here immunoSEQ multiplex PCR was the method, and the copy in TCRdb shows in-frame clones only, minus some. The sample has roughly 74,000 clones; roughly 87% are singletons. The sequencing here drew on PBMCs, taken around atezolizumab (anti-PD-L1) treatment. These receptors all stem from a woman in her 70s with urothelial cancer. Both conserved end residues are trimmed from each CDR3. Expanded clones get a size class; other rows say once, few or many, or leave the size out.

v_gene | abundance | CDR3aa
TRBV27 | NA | ASSKGHGTSDYNEQF
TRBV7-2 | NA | ASSLGISSYGGSYNEQF
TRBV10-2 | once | ASSRGLADTGELF
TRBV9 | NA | ASTRTSGSYNEQF
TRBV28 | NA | ASSPYRVSEQY
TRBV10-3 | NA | AISDPGQGAAEAF
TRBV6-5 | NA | ASSRRRADTEAF
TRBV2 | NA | ASSDWDRGGNTIY
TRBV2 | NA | ASNMRAGQPQH
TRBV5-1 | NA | ASSISLGPNQPQH
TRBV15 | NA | ATSPRSGGYEQY
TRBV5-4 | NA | ASSQGTSGGSEQF
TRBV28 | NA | ASSKFWGPDGGNEQY
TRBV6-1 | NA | ASSERTVTKNYGYT
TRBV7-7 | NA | ASSLDSRGGDTQY
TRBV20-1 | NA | SATRTGAYT
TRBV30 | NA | AWSVRLDYNEQF
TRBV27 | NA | ASSLGLAPDNEQF
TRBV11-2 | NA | ASSLVGLGLGQQY
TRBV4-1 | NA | ASSPAGGPWETQY
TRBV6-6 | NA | ASSYSFAGELF
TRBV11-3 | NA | ASSLGRHSQGGGETQY
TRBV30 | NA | AWGASYSNQPQH
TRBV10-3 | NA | AAHSAAGAGQETQY
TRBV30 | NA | AWSRQGGNTGELF
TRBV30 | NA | AWSVREGRSDGYT
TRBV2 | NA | ASSLSQFSNQPQH
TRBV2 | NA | ASSASPYEQY
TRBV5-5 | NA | ASSLGQGALAF
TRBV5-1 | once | ASSGLADQNTGELF
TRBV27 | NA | ASSLSGAGANVLT
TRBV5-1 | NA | ASSSPTSYNEQF
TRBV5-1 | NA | ASSFLTVVSAGELF
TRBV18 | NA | ASSRGGIAEAF
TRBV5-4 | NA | ASSPGLAGDTQY
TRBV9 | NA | ASSGRRKDYNEQF
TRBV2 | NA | ASSEGQKNTEAF
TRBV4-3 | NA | ASSPNRGETEAF
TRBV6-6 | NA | ASRPGGQVTEAF
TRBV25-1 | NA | ASSERRGTGGNEQY
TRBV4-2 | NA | ASSQVAGGLGDTQY